Sequencing of this T cell receptor (beta chain) was carried out in a study of cytomegalovirus exposure and HLA in healthy donors. General study results and limits: When the data were analyzed later, several of the most significant clusters appeared to be linked to common viral pathogens.

The germline gives CDR1 SGHRS, CDR2 YFSETQ. V lost 0 bases and J lost 7; bases outside the gene matches: 3. The CDR3 runs 14 residues. The table lists this clone with a few counts. Its specificity is not known. Primers: 60 Vbeta forward and 13 Jbeta reverse. Method: immunoSEQ multiplex PCR; TCRdb's copy keeps in-frame clones and lacks some. The table has 84,000 or so clones, approximately 65% seen once. The sample comprised PBMCs. The chain combines TRBV5-1 with TRBJ1-5; 8 bases map to TRBD1. The TCR comes from a woman aged 30 to 39 in good health and CMV-seropositive. This chain's CDR3 is CASSLEQGVQPQHF. Written as DNA, the CDR3 is TGCGCCAGCAGCTTGGAACAGGGGGTCCAGCCCCAGCATTTT.